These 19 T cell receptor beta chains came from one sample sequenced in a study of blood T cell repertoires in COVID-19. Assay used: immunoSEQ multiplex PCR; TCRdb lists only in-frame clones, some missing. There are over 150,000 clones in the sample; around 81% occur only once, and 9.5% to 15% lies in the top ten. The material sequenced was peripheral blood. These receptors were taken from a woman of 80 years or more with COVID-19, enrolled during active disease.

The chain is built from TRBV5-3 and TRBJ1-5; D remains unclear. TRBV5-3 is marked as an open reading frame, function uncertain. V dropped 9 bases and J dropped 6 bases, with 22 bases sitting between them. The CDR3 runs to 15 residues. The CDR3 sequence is CAIPSLGELVQPQHF. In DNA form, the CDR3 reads TGTGCCATCCCTTCCCTCGGGGAATTGGTTCAGCCCCAGCATTTT.

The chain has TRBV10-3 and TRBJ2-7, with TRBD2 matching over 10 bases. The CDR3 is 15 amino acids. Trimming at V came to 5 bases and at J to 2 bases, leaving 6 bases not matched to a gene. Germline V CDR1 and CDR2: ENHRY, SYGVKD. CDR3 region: CAISLTSGLPYEQYF. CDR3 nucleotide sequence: TGTGCCATCAGTCTGACTAGCGGGCTACCCTACGAGCAGTACTTC.

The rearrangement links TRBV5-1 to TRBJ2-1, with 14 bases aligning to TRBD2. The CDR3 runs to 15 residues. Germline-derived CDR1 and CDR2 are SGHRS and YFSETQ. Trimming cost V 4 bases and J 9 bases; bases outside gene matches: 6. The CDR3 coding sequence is TGCGCCAGCAGCACGACTAGCGGGAGGGCCGGTGAGCAGTTCTTC. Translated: CASSTTSGRAGEQFF.

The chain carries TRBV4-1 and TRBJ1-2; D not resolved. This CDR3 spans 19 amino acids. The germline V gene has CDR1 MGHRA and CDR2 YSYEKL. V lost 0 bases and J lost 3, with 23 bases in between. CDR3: CASSQEAGHGPVVYYGYTF. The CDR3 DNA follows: TGCGCCAGCAGCCAAGAGGCGGGCCACGGTCCAGTGGTTTACTATGGCTACACCTTC.

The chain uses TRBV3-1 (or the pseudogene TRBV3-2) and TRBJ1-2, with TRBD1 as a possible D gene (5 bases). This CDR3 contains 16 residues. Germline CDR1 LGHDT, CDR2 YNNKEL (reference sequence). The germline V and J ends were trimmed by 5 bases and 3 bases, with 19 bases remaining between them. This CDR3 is CASSSPLGRGDYGYTF. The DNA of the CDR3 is TGTGCCAGCAGCAGTCCATTGGGACGGGGGGACTATGGCTACACCTTC.

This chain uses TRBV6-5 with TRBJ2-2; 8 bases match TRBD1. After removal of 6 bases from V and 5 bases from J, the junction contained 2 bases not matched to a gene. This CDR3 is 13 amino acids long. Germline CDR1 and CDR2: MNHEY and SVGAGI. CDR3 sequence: CASRRQGTGELFF. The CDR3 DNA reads TGTGCCAGCAGGCGACAGGGGACCGGGGAGCTGTTTTTT.

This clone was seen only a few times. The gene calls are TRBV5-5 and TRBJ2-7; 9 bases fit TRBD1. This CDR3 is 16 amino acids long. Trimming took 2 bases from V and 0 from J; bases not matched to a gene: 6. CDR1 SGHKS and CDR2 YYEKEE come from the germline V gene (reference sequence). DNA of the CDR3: TGTGCCAGCAGCTTCCGCGGGACAGGGAGCTCCTACGAGCAGTACTTC. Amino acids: CASSFRGTGSSYEQYF.

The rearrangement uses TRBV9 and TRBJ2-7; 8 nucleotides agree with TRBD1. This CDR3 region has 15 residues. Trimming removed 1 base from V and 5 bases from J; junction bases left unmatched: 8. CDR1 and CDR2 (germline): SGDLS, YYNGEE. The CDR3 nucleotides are TGTGCCAGCAGCGTAAACCCGACAGGGGACCACGAGCAGTACTTC. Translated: CASSVNPTGDHEQYF.

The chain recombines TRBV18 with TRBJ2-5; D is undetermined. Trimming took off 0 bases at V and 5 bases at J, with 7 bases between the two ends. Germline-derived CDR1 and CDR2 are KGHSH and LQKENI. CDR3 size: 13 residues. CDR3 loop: CASSPPFMETQYF. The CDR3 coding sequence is TGTGCCAGCTCACCACCGTTCATGGAGACCCAGTACTTC.

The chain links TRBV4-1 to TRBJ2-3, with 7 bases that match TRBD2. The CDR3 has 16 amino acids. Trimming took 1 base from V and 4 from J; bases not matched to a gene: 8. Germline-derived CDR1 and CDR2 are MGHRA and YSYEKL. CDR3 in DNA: TGCGCCAGCAGCCAAGGAGGCGGGAGCGACCCAGATACGCAGTATTTT. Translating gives CASSQGGGSDPDTQYF.

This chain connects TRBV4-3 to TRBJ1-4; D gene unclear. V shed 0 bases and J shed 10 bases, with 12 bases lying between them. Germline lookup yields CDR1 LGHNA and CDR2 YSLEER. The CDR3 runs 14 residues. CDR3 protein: CASSQDQVGRKLFF. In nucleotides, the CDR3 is TGCGCCAGCAGCCAAGACCAGGTGGGGAGAAAACTGTTTTTT.

The CDR3 coding sequence is TGTGCCAGCAGCGTCGGACAGGCAAGCACAGATACGCAGTATTTT. Its translation: CASSVGQASTDTQYF. The chain has TRBV7-9 and TRBJ2-3; 7 bases match TRBD1. Germline CDR1 is SEHNR and CDR2 is FQNEAQ (reference sequence). The CDR3 has 15 residues. Trimming at V came to 5 bases and at J to 0 bases, leaving 5 bases not matched to a gene.

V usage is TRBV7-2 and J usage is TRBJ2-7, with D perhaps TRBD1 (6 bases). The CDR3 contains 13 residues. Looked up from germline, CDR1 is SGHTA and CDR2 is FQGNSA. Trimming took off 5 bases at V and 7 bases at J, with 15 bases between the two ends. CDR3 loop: CASSLKGVGEQYF. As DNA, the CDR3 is TGTGCCAGCAGCCTAAAGGGGGTAGGGGAGCAGTACTTC.

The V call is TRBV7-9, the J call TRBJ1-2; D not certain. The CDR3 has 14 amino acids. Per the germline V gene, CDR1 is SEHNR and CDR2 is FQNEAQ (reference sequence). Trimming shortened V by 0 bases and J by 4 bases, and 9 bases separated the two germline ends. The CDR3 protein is CASSLAGGPYGYTF. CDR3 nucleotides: TGTGCCAGCAGCTTAGCAGGAGGCCCCTATGGCTACACCTTC.

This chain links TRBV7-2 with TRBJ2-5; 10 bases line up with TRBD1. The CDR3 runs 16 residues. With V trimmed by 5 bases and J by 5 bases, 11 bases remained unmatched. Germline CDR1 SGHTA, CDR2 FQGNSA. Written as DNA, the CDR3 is TGTGCCAGCAGCGTTGCTGGGACAGGGGCGGGGGAGACCCAGTACTTC. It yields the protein CASSVAGTGAGETQYF.

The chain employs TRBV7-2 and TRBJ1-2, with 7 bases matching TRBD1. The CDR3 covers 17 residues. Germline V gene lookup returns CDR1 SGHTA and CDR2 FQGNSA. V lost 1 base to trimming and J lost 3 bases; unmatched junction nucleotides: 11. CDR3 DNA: TGTGCCAGCAGCTTAGGGTTGACCCGGACAGGCTACTATGGCTACACCTTC. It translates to CASSLGLTRTGYYGYTF. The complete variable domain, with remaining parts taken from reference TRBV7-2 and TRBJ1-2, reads GAGVSQSPSNKVTEKGKDVELRCDPISGHTALYWYRQSLGQGLEFLIYFQGNSAPDKSGLPSDRFSAERTGGSVSTLTIQRTQQEDSAVYLCASSLGLTRTGYYGYTFGSGTRLTVV.

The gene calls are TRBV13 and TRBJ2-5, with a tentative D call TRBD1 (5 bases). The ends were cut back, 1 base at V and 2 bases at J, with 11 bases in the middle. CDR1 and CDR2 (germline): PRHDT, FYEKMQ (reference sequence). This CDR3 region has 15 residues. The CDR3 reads CASSLDRRSQETQYF. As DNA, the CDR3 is TGTGCCAGCAGCTTAGACAGGAGAAGTCAAGAGACCCAGTACTTC.

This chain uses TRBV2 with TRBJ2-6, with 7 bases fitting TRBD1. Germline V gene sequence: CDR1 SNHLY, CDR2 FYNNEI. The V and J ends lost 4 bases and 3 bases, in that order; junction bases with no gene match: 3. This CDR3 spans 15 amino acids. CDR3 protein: CASSGHRGGANVLTF. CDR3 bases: TGTGCCAGCAGTGGCCACAGGGGTGGGGCCAACGTCCTGACTTTC.

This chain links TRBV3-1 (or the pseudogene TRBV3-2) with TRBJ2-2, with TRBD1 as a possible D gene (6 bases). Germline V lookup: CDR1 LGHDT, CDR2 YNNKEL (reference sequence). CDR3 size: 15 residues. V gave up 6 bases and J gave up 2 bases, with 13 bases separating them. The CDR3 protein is CASRLTGYNTGELFF. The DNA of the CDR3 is TGTGCCAGCAGGTTGACAGGATACAACACCGGGGAGCTGTTTTTT.